This TCR beta chain was sequenced for a study of blood T cell repertoires in COVID-19. Profiled with immunoSEQ multiplex PCR; TCRdb holds only in-frame clones, not every one. The sample holds about 120,000 clones; roughly 85% are singletons and the top ten take under 3%. Trimming took 4 bases from V and 1 from J, leaving 6 bases between them. CDR1 and CDR2 from the germline V gene are SNHLY and FYNNEI. This CDR3 is built from 13 residues. Sequences were obtained from peripheral blood. The chain combines TRBV2 with TRBJ2-3; no reliable D call. The sequence derives from a man aged 25-45 years with acute or convalescent COVID-19. CDR3 DNA: TGTGCCAGCAGTGGGCAGGGCACAGATACGCAGTATTTT. Its protein product is CASSGQGTDTQYF.